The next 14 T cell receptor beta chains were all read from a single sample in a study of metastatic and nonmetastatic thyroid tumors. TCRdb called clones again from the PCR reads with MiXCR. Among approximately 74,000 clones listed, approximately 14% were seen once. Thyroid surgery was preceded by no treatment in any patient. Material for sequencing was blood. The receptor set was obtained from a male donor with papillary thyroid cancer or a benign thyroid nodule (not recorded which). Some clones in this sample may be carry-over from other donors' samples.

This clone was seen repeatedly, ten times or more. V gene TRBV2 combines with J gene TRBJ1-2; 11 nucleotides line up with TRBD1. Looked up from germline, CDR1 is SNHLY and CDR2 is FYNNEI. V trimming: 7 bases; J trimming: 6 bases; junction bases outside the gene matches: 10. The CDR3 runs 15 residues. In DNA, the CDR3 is TGTGCCAGCAAGGGACAGGGGGGTATTTGGGATGGCTACACCTTC. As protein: CASKGQGGIWDGYTF.

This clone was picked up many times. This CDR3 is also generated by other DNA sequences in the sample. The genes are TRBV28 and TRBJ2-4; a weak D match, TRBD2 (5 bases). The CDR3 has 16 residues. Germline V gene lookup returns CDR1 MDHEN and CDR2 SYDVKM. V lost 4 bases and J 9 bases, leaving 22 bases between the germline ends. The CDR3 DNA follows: TGTGCCAGCAGTTCCTCAGCCTCCTTACTAGAGAGCATTCAGTACTTC. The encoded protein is CASSSSASLLESIQYF.

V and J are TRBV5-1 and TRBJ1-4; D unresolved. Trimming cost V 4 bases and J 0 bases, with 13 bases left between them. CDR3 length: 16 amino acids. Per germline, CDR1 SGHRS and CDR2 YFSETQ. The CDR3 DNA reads TGCGCCAGCAGCCCCGGACTTTCCGCAACTAATGAAAAACTGTTTTTT. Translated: CASSPGLSATNEKLFF.

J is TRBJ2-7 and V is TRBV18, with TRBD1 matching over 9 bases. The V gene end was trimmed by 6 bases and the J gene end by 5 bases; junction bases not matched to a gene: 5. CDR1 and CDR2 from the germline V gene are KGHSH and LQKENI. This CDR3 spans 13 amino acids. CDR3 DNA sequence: TGTGCCAGCTCCCGGACAGGGGTCGACGAGCAGTACGTC. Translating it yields CASSRTGVDEQYV.

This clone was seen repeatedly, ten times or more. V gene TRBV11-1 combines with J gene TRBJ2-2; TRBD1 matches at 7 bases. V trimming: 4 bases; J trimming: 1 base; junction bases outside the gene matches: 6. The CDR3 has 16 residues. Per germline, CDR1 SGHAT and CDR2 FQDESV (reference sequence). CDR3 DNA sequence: TGTGCCAGCAGCTCTCGGGACAGCATGAACACCGGGGAGCTGTTTTTT. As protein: CASSSRDSMNTGELFF.

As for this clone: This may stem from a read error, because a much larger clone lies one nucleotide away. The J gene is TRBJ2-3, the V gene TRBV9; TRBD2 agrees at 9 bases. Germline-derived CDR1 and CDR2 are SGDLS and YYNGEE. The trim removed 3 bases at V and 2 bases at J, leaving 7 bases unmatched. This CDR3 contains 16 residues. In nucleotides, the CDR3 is TGTGCCAGCAGCGACGGGACTAGCTGGACCACAGATACGCAGTATTTT. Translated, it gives CASSDGTSWTTDTQYF.

The CDR3 DNA reads TGTGCCTGGAGTGTCGGGCAGAACTATGGCTACACCTTC. Its protein product is CAWSVGQNYGYTF. The V and J genes are TRBV30 and TRBJ1-2; D gene ambiguous. Germline CDR1 and CDR2: GTSNPN and SVGIG (reference sequence). Trimming cost V 0 bases and J 2 bases, with 7 bases left between them. The CDR3 extends over 13 amino acids.

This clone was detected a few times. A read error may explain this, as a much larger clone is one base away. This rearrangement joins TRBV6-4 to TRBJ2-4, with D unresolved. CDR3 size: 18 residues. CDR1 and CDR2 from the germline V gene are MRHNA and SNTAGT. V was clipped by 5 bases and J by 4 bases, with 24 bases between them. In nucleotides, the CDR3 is TGTGCCAGCAGTATAGGTAAGCCCCCCCCGGTCGGGAAAAACATTCAGTACTTC. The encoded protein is CASSIGKPPPVGKNIQYF.

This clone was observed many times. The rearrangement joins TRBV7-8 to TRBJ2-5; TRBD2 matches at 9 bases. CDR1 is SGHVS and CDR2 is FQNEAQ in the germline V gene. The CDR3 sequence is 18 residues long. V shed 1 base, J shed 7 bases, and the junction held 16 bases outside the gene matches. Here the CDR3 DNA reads TGTGCCAGCAGCTTAGTCGTACTGCGGGAGGGTCGGAGGTTGACCCAGTACTTC. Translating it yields CASSLVVLREGRRLTQYF.

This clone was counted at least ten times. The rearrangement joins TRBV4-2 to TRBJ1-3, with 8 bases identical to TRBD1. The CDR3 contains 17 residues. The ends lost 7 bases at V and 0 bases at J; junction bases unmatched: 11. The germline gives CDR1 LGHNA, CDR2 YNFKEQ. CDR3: CASTLGQGGFSGNTIYF. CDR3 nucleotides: TGTGCCAGCACCCTCGGACAGGGAGGTTTCTCTGGAAACACCATATATTTT.

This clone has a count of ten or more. The CDR3 is CASSQGLEQYF. In DNA, the CDR3 is TGTGCCAGCAGTCAAGGTCTCGAGCAGTACTTC. This rearrangement joins TRBV6-1 to TRBJ2-7; D is ambiguous. V dropped 5 bases and J dropped 6 bases, with 8 bases sitting between them. The CDR3 length is 11 residues. Looked up from germline, CDR1 is MNHNS and CDR2 is SASEGT.

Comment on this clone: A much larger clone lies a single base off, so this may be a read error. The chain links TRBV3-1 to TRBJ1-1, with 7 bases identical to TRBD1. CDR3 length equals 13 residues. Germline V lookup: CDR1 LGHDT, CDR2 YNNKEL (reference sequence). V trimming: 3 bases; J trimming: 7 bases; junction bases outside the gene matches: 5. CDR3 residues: CASSQPGQDEAFF. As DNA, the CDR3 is TGTGCCAGCAGCCAGCCCGGACAGGATGAAGCTTTCTTT. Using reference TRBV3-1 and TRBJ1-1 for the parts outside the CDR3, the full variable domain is DTAVSQTPKYLVTQMGNDKSIKCEQNLGHDTMYWYKQDSKKFLKIMFSYNNKELIINETVPNRFSPKSPDKAHLNLHINSLELGDSAVYFCASSQPGQDEAFFGQGTRLTVV.

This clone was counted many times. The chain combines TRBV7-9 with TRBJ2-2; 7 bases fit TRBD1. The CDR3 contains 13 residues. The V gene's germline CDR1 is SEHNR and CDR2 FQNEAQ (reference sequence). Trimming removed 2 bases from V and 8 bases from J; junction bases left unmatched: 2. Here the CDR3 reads CASSLRQGGELFF. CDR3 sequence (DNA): TGTGCCAGCAGCTTAAGACAGGGAGGGGAGCTGTTTTTT. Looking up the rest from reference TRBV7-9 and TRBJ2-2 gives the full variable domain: DTGVSQNPRHKITKRGQNVTFRCDPISEHNRLYWYRQTLGQGPEFLTYFQNEAQLEKSRLLSDRFSAERPKGSFSTLEIQRTEQGDSAMYLCASSLRQGGELFFGEGSRLTVL.

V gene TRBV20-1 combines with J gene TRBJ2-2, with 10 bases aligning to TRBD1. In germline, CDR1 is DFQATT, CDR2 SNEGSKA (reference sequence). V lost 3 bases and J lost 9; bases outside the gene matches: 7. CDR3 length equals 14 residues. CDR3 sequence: CSARPGQGTRELFF. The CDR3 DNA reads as TGCAGTGCTAGGCCGGGACAGGGGACCCGGGAGCTGTTTTTT.